This T cell receptor beta chain was obtained from a study of T-cell memory formation after mild COVID-19. TCRdb reprocessed the 5' RACE reads via MiXCR and lists one record per CDR3 protein. The data hold roughly 400,000 distinct CDR3 sequences, with 24% observed a single time. This clonotype was picked up a small number of times. Trimming took off 5 bases at V and 4 bases at J, with 14 bases between the two ends. Germline V gives CDR1 GTSNPN, CDR2 SVGIG (reference sequence). CDR3 size: 13 residues. The chain joins TRBV30 to TRBJ1-2; D possibly corresponds to TRBD1 (6 bases). The clonotype originates from an adult woman who had mild COVID-19 (a few samples of this study predate the infection). Cell type and time point are not known. The material sequenced was PBMCs or a T cell subset sorted from them (not recorded which). DNA of the CDR3: TGTGCCTGGTTATCACAGGGACCCTATGGCTACACCTTC. Amino acids: CAWLSQGPYGYTF.